Listed below are T cell receptor beta chains from one sample, sequenced in a study of TIL therapy for anti-PD-1-resistant metastatic lung cancer. Libraries were prepared by immunoSEQ multiplex PCR; TCRdb keeps only in-frame clonotypes and omits some of them. The sample lists about 47,000 clones, roughly 85% occurring once. This sample comprised blood, obtained at baseline. These receptors were obtained from a person aged 25 to 80 with non-small cell lung cancer. Each CDR3 is given with its conserved first and last residue. The order of the fields is CDR3 DNA, CDR3 protein, J gene, D gene, V gene, CDR3 length, clone size. The D gene is left open where the match is weak. The listing skips clone size in some rows; elsewhere it reads once, few, many or a size class.

CDR3 DNA: TGTGCCTGGAGTGCGGTGGGCAATCAGCCCCAGCATTTT; CDR3 protein: CAWSAVGNQPQHF; J gene: TRBJ1-5; D gene: -; V gene: TRBV30; CDR3 length: 13; clone size: -
CDR3 DNA: TGTGCCAGCAGAGGGCATTCGGGAGCTAACGCCTACAATGAGCAGTTCTTC; CDR3 protein: CASRGHSGANAYNEQFF; J gene: TRBJ2-1; D gene: -; V gene: TRBV27; CDR3 length: 17; clone size: once
CDR3 DNA: TGCGCCAGCATCCGGGACTACATAAACTACGAGCAGTACTTC; CDR3 protein: CASIRDYINYEQYF; J gene: TRBJ2-7; D gene: TRBD2; V gene: TRBV10-1; CDR3 length: 14; clone size: -
CDR3 DNA: TGCAGCGGTGACGGGACTAGCGGGGGTGATACGCAGTATTTT; CDR3 protein: CSGDGTSGGDTQYF; J gene: TRBJ2-3; D gene: TRBD2; V gene: TRBV29-1; CDR3 length: 14; clone size: -
CDR3 DNA: TGTGCCAGCAGCTTAGTCCCGGCGGGGGTGGAGACCCAGTACTTC; CDR3 protein: CASSLVPAGVETQYF; J gene: TRBJ2-5; D gene: TRBD2; V gene: TRBV7-2; CDR3 length: 15; clone size: once
CDR3 DNA: TGCGCCAGCAGCCAAGAAGTGGCAGCCTCACCCCTCCACTTT; CDR3 protein: CASSQEVAASPLHF; J gene: TRBJ1-6; D gene: -; V gene: TRBV4-3; CDR3 length: 14; clone size: -
CDR3 DNA: TGTGCCAGCAGTCTCACTAGCGGAACCGGAAATGAGCAGTTCTTC; CDR3 protein: CASSLTSGTGNEQFF; J gene: TRBJ2-1; D gene: TRBD2; V gene: TRBV27; CDR3 length: 15; clone size: once
CDR3 DNA: TGTGCCACCTATGGGGCAGATCCCTCTGGGGCCAACGTCCTGACTTTC; CDR3 protein: CATYGADPSGANVLTF; J gene: TRBJ2-6; D gene: -; V gene: TRBV19; CDR3 length: 16; clone size: -
CDR3 DNA: TGTGCCAGCAGCTTTACGGGATACAATGAGCAGTTCTTC; CDR3 protein: CASSFTGYNEQFF; J gene: TRBJ2-1; D gene: -; V gene: TRBV5-4; CDR3 length: 13; clone size: -
CDR3 DNA: TGTGCCAGCAGTTTACCCACCACGGAGGCAGATACGCAGTATTTT; CDR3 protein: CASSLPTTEADTQYF; J gene: TRBJ2-3; D gene: -; V gene: TRBV28; CDR3 length: 15; clone size: -
CDR3 DNA: TGTGCCAGCAGCTTTGACAGGGAGACCGGGGAGCTGTTTTTT; CDR3 protein: CASSFDRETGELFF; J gene: TRBJ2-2; D gene: TRBD1; V gene: TRBV7-9; CDR3 length: 14; clone size: once
CDR3 DNA: TGTGCCACCAGCAGCGGGGACAGGGAGTACAATGAGCAGTTCTTC; CDR3 protein: CATSSGDREYNEQFF; J gene: TRBJ2-1; D gene: TRBD1; V gene: TRBV15; CDR3 length: 15; clone size: -
CDR3 DNA: TGTGCCAGCAGCGAGTGGGGGACCAGCGGGAGGTTAGGTGAGCAGTTCTTC; CDR3 protein: CASSEWGTSGRLGEQFF; J gene: TRBJ2-1; D gene: TRBD2; V gene: TRBV9; CDR3 length: 17; clone size: -
CDR3 DNA: TGTGCCAGCAGGGGCGGGACAGTTTATGGCTACACCTTC; CDR3 protein: CASRGGTVYGYTF; J gene: TRBJ1-2; D gene: TRBD1; V gene: TRBV2; CDR3 length: 13; clone size: -
CDR3 DNA: TGTGCCAGCAGCTCGCTGGTGGGGGGACCAACTGTAGAGCAGTACTTC; CDR3 protein: CASSSLVGGPTVEQYF; J gene: TRBJ2-7; D gene: -; V gene: TRBV7-8; CDR3 length: 16; clone size: once
CDR3 DNA: TGTGCCAGCAGCCTCTATGAGGGCATGAACACTGAAGCTTTCTTT; CDR3 protein: CASSLYEGMNTEAFF; J gene: TRBJ1-1; D gene: -; V gene: TRBV3-1/TRBV3-2; CDR3 length: 15; clone size: -
CDR3 DNA: TGTGCCACCGGGACATTAGGCAATGAGCAGTTCTTC; CDR3 protein: CATGTLGNEQFF; J gene: TRBJ2-1; D gene: -; V gene: TRBV10-3; CDR3 length: 12; clone size: -
CDR3 DNA: TGTGCCAGCAGCTTGTCCGGGACAGGGGGCTACACCGGGGAGCTGTTTTTT; CDR3 protein: CASSLSGTGGYTGELFF; J gene: TRBJ2-2; D gene: TRBD1; V gene: TRBV7-8; CDR3 length: 17; clone size: few
CDR3 DNA: TGTGCCAGCAGCCCGACAGCGGAGACCCAGTACTTC; CDR3 protein: CASSPTAETQYF; J gene: TRBJ2-5; D gene: -; V gene: TRBV7-8; CDR3 length: 12; clone size: -
CDR3 DNA: TGTGCCAGCAGCTTCCAATGGGCGGGGGGGTTAGATACGCAGTATTTT; CDR3 protein: CASSFQWAGGLDTQYF; J gene: TRBJ2-3; D gene: TRBD2; V gene: TRBV7-2; CDR3 length: 16; clone size: -
CDR3 DNA: TGTGCCAGCAGTTACTCGCTAGGCTCCTACAATGAGCAGTTCTTC; CDR3 protein: CASSYSLGSYNEQFF; J gene: TRBJ2-1; D gene: -; V gene: TRBV6-2/TRBV6-3; CDR3 length: 15; clone size: -
CDR3 DNA: TGCGCCAGCAGCTTGGCAGGGGGGGAAGAGACCCAGTACTTC; CDR3 protein: CASSLAGGEETQYF; J gene: TRBJ2-5; D gene: -; V gene: TRBV5-1; CDR3 length: 14; clone size: -
CDR3 DNA: TGTGCCAGCTCCCTCTCCCCTCGTTCTGCCGGTACTACAGATACGCAGTATTTT; CDR3 protein: CASSLSPRSAGTTDTQYF; J gene: TRBJ2-3; D gene: -; V gene: TRBV18; CDR3 length: 18; clone size: -
CDR3 DNA: TGTGCCACCAGTGATGAAAGGGGACAGGGGCTCTACAATGAGCAGTTCTTC; CDR3 protein: CATSDERGQGLYNEQFF; J gene: TRBJ2-1; D gene: TRBD1; V gene: TRBV24-1; CDR3 length: 17; clone size: -
CDR3 DNA: TGCGCCAGCAGCTCTAGCTCAAGCTCCTACGAGCAGTACTTC; CDR3 protein: CASSSSSSSYEQYF; J gene: TRBJ2-7; D gene: -; V gene: TRBV5-1; CDR3 length: 14; clone size: -
CDR3 DNA: TGTGCCAGCAGCTTAGAGCGGGAGGGCCGGAACGAGCAGTACTTC; CDR3 protein: CASSLEREGRNEQYF; J gene: TRBJ2-7; D gene: TRBD2; V gene: TRBV7-4; CDR3 length: 15; clone size: few
CDR3 DNA: TGTGCCAGCAGCTTAGCCGGAAACACCATATATTTT; CDR3 protein: CASSLAGNTIYF; J gene: TRBJ1-3; D gene: -; V gene: TRBV7-9; CDR3 length: 12; clone size: -
CDR3 DNA: TGCGCCAGCAGTGACGGACTACTCGGGATGCAGTTCTTC; CDR3 protein: CASSDGLLGMQFF; J gene: TRBJ2-1; D gene: -; V gene: TRBV10-1; CDR3 length: 13; clone size: few
CDR3 DNA: TGTGCCAGCAGCCGACAGGGGGGGAGGAACACTGAAGCTTTCTTT; CDR3 protein: CASSRQGGRNTEAFF; J gene: TRBJ1-1; D gene: TRBD1; V gene: TRBV14; CDR3 length: 15; clone size: -
CDR3 DNA: TGTGCCACCCGGTCGCAGTGGAACTATGGCTACACCTTC; CDR3 protein: CATRSQWNYGYTF; J gene: TRBJ1-2; D gene: -; V gene: TRBV28; CDR3 length: 13; clone size: -
CDR3 DNA: TGTGCCAGCAGACAGGGTGCCGATACGCAGTATTTT; CDR3 protein: CASRQGADTQYF; J gene: TRBJ2-3; D gene: -; V gene: TRBV3-1/TRBV3-2; CDR3 length: 12; clone size: few
CDR3 DNA: TGTGCCAGCAGCTTAGGGGCTAGCGGGATGTCTAAGACCCAGTACTTC; CDR3 protein: CASSLGASGMSKTQYF; J gene: TRBJ2-5; D gene: TRBD2; V gene: TRBV7-2; CDR3 length: 16; clone size: -
CDR3 DNA: TGTGCCAGCAAGACCCGGCCCTCGACGGAGGAGACCCAGTACTTC; CDR3 protein: CASKTRPSTEETQYF; J gene: TRBJ2-5; D gene: -; V gene: TRBV6-5; CDR3 length: 15; clone size: -
CDR3 DNA: TGTGCCAGCAGCCCCGGGACGTCGCTCACGCAGTATTTT; CDR3 protein: CASSPGTSLTQYF; J gene: TRBJ2-3; D gene: -; V gene: TRBV11-3; CDR3 length: 13; clone size: -
CDR3 DNA: TGTGCCAGCACCTTCTCGGGAGGCAATCAGCCCCAGCATTTT; CDR3 protein: CASTFSGGNQPQHF; J gene: TRBJ1-5; D gene: -; V gene: TRBV28; CDR3 length: 14; clone size: -
CDR3 DNA: TGTGCCTGGAGTATCAGTTTAGGTTGGATTGGGTTCTCACCCCTCCACTTT; CDR3 protein: CAWSISLGWIGFSPLHF; J gene: TRBJ1-6; D gene: -; V gene: TRBV30; CDR3 length: 17; clone size: -
CDR3 DNA: TGTGCCTGGAGAACGGGGGGGGTAATGGGTGAAAAACTGTTTTTT; CDR3 protein: CAWRTGGVMGEKLFF; J gene: TRBJ1-4; D gene: -; V gene: TRBV30; CDR3 length: 15; clone size: once